The clone carrying this T cell receptor (beta chain) was detected ten times or more. The antigen is undetermined. The read gets to within 3 residues of the CDR3 end, and the germline J gene fills in the rest. Per germline, CDR1 SGHNT and CDR2 YYREEE (reference sequence). This CDR3 is built from 15 residues. The ends lost 4 bases at V and 4 bases at J; junction bases unmatched: 9. This sample is part of a study of T cell clonality in common variable immunodeficiency. Donors gave roughly 5 to 8 ml heparinized peripheral whole blood. Study-level findings and limits: In common variable immunodeficiency, TCR beta chains reportedly carried fewer deletions and N-nucleotide insertions.

Data came from immunoSEQ multiplex PCR; TCRdb stores just in-frame clones and leaves some out. Sampling found 30,000 to 40,000 clones, none seen once. The origin of this receptor is a human donor with common variable immunodeficiency. Sample: peripheral blood mononuclear cells. This chain uses TRBV5-4 with TRBJ2-5, with 8 bases aligning to TRBD1. The part of the CDR3 DNA that was read is TGTGCCAGCAGCACCCGGACAGGGTTCGGAGAGACC. This encodes CASSTRTGFGET. The whole CDR3 region reads CASSTRTGFGETQYF.